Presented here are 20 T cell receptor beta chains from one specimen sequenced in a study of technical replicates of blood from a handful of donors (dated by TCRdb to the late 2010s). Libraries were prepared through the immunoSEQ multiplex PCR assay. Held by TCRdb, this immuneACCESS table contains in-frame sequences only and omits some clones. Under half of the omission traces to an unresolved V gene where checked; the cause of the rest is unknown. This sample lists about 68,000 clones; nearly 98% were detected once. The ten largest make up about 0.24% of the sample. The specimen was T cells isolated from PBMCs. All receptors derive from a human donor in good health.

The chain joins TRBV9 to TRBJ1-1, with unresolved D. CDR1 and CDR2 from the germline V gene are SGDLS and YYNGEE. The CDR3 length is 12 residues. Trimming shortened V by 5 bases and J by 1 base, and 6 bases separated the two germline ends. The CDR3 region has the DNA TGTGCCAGCAGTTCCGGGAACACTGAAGCTTTCTTT. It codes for CASSSGNTEAFF.

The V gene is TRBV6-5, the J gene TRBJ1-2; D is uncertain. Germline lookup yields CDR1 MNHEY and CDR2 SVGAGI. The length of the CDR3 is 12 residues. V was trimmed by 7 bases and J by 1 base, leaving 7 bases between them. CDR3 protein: CASKENNYGYTF. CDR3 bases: TGTGCCAGCAAAGAGAATAACTATGGCTACACCTTC.

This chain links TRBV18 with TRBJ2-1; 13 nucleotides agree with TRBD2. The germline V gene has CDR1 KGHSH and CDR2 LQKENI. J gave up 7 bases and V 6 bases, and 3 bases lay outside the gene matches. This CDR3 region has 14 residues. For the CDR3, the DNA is TGTGCCAGCTCTGGACTAGCGGGAGAGAATGAGCAGTTCTTC. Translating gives CASSGLAGENEQFF. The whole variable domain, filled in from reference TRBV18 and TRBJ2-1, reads NAGVMQNPRHLVRRRGQEARLRCSPMKGHSHVYWYRQLPEEGLKFMVYLQKENIIDESGMPKERFSAEFPKEGPSILRIQQVVRGDSAAYFCASSGLAGENEQFFGPGTRLTVL.

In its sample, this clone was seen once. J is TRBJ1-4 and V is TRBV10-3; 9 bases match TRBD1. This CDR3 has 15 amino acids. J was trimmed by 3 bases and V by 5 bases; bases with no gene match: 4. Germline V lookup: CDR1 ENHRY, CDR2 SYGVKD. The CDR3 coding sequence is TGTGCCATCAGTCCGGGACAGGGAGCTAATGAAAAACTGTTTTTT. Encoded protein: CAISPGQGANEKLFF.

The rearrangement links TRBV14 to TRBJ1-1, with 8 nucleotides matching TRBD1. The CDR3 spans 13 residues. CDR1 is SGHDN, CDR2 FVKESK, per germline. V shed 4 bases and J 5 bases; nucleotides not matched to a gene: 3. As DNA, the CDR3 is TGTGCCAGCAGCCCGACAGGGGTTACTGAAGCTTTCTTT. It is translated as CASSPTGVTEAFF.

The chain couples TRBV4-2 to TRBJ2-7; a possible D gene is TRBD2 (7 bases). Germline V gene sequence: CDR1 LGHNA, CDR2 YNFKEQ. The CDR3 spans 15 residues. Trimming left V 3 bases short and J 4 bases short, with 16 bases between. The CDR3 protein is CASSHPGEGGYEQYF. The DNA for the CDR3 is TGTGCCAGCAGCCATCCAGGGGAGGGAGGGTACGAGCAGTACTTC.

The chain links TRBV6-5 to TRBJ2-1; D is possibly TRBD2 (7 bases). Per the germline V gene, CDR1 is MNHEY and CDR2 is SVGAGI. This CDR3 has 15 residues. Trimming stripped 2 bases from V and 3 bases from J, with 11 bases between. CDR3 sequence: CASSYRGDYYNEQFF. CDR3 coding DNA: TGTGCCAGCAGTTACAGGGGGGACTACTACAATGAGCAGTTCTTC.

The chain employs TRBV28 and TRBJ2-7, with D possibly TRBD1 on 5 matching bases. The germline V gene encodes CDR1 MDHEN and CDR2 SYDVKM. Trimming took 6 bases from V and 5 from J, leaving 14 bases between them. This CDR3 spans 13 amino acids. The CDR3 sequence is CASSGRARDEQYF. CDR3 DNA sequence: TGTGCCAGCAGCGGCAGGGCACGGGACGAGCAGTACTTC. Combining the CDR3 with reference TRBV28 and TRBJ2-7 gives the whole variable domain DVKVTQSSRYLVKRTGEKVFLECVQDMDHENMFWYRQDPGLGLRLIYFSYDVKMKEKGDIPEGYSVSREKKERFSLILESASTNQTSMYLCASSGRARDEQYFGPGTRLTVT.

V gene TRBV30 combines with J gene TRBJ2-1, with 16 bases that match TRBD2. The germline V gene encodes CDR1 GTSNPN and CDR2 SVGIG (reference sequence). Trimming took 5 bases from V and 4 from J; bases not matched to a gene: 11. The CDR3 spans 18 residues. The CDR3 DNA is TGTGCCTGGCGCCCCGGGACTAGCGGGAGGGCTCGATACAATGAGCAGTTCTTC. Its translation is CAWRPGTSGRARYNEQFF.

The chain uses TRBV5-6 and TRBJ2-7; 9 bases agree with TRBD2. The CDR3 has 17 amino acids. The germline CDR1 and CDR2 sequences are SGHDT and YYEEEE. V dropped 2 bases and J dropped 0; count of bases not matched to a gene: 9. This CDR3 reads CASSFNLISGSSYEQYF. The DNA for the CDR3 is TGTGCCAGCAGCTTCAACTTAATTAGCGGGAGCTCCTACGAGCAGTACTTC.

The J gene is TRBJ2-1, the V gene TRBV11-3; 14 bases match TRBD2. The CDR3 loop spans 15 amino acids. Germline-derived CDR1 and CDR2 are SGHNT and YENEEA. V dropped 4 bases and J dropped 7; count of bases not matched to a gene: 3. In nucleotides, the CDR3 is TGTGCCAGCAGCTCGGGACTAGCGGGAGTAAATGAGCAGTTCTTC. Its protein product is CASSSGLAGVNEQFF.

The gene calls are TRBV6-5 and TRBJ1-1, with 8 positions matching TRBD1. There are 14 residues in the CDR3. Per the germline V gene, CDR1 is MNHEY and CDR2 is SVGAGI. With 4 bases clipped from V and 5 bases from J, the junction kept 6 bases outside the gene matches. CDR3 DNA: TGTGCCAGCAGTTCCGGACAGGGTAGAACTGAAGCTTTCTTT. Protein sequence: CASSSGQGRTEAFF.

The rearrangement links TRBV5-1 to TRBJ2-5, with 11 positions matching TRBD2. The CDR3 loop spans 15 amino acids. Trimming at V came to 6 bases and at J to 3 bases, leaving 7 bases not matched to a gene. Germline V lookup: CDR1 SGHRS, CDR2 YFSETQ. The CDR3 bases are TGCGCCAGCATACCCGGGACTAGCGGCAAAGAGACCCAGTACTTC. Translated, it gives CASIPGTSGKETQYF.

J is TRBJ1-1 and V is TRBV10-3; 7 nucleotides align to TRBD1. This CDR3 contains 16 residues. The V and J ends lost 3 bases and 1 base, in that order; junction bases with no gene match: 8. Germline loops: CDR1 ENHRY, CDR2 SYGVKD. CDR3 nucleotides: TGTGCCATCAGTGAAGTCAGGGGGGAGCGGAACACTGAAGCTTTCTTT. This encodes CAISEVRGERNTEAFF.

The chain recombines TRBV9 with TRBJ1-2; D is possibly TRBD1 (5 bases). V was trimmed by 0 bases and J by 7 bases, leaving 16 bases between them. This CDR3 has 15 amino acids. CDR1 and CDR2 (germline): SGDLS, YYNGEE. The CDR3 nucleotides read TGTGCCAGCAGCGTAGCTACACAGGTAGTCAGTGGCTACACCTTC. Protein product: CASSVATQVVSGYTF.

CDR3: CSVAGVWDTEAFF. The CDR3 DNA sequence: TGCAGCGTAGCCGGGGTCTGGGACACTGAAGCTTTCTTT. The gene calls are TRBV29-1 and TRBJ1-1; D is undetermined. V dropped 6 bases and J dropped 3 bases, with 14 bases sitting between them. Germline V gene lookup returns CDR1 SQVTM and CDR2 ANQGSEA. The CDR3 loop spans 13 amino acids.

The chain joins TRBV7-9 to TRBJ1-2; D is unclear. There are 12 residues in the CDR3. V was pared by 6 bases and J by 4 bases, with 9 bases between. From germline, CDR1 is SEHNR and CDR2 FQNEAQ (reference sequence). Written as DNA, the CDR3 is TGTGCCAGCAGTACAGAAGGCTATGGCTACACCTTC. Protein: CASSTEGYGYTF.

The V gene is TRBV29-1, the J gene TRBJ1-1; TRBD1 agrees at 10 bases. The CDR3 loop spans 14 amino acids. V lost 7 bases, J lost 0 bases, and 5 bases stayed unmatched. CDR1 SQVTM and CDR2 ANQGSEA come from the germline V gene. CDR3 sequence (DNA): TGCAGCGCCTGGACAGGGGGGATGAACACTGAAGCTTTCTTT. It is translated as CSAWTGGMNTEAFF.

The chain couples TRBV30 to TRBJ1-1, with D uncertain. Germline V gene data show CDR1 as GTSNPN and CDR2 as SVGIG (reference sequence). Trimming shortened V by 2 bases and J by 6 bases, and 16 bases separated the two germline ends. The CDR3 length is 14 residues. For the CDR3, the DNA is TGTGCCTGGAGTCCGACCGGGATAGCAGCTGAAGCTTTCTTT. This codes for CAWSPTGIAAEAFF.

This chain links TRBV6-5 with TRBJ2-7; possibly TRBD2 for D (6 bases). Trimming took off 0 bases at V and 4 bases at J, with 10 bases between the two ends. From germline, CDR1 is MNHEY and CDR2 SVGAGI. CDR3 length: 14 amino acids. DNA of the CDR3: TGTGCCAGCAGTTACTCGCGGGAAGTTTACGAGCAGTACTTC. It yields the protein CASSYSREVYEQYF.